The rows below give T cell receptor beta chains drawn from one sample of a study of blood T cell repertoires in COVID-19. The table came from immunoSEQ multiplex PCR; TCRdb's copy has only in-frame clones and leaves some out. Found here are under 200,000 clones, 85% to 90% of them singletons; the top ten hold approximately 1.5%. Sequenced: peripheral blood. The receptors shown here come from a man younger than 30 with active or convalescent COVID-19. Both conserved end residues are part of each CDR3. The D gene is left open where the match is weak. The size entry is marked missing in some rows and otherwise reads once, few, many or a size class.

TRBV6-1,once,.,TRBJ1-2,TGTGCCAGCAGTGAAACGAGGGCCCGGGGGGCTCTTGGCTACACCTTC,CASSETRARGALGYTF
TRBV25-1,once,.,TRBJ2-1,TGTGCCAGCAGTGACGCTAGTACCGTCCCCAATGAGCAGTTCTTC,CASSDASTVPNEQFF
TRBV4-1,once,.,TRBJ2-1,TGCGCCAGCAGCCAAGATAGCCTACGAGAGCAGTTCTTC,CASSQDSLREQFF
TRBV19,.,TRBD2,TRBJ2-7,TGTGCCAGTAGTATACTCAGCGGGGGGAGCTCCTACGAGCAGTACTTC,CASSILSGGSSYEQYF
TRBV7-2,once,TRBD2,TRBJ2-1,TGTGCCAGCAGTTCTAGCGGGGGCCCGTACAATGAGCAGTTCTTC,CASSSSGGPYNEQFF
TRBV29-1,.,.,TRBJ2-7,TGCAGCGCTGCTGGGACACGGACTGACGAGCAGTACTTC,CSAAGTRTDEQYF
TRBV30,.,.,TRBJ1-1,TGTGCCTGGAGTGTGGCGGGAGGTTGGACTGAAGCTTTCTTT,CAWSVAGGWTEAFF
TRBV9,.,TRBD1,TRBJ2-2,TGTGCCAGCAGCGTAGGGGTCAGACAGGGCGTTACCGGGGAGCTGTTTTTT,CASSVGVRQGVTGELFF
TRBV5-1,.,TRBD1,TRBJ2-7,TGCGCCAGCAGCTTTTCGGGACAGGGTATAAACGAGCAGTACTTC,CASSFSGQGINEQYF
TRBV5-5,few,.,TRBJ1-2,TGTGCCAGCAGCTTGGAGGAGGGGAACTATGGCTACACCTTC,CASSLEEGNYGYTF
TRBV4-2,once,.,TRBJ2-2,TGTGCCAGCAGCCAACGCGGACATCCCGGGGAGCTGTTTTTT,CASSQRGHPGELFF